Below, 27 T cell receptor beta chains from the same sample are listed, as sequenced in a study of T cells in Graves' hyperthyroidism and ophthalmopathy. It was RNA transcripts that yielded the amplified TCR beta CDR3 regions. HTBI primers were used for first-round RT-PCR of the TCR CDR3. TCRdb re-called the multiplex PCR reads with MiXCR, one entry per CDR3 protein. Here the sample spans 150,000 or so distinct CDR3 sequences, more than 20% being singletons. The sample consisted of blood. The receptors shown here come from a woman in her 50s with Graves' hyperthyroidism that later progressed to Graves' ophthalmopathy.

This clonotype has more than one count but fewer than ten. J is TRBJ1-6 and V is TRBV10-3; no clear D gene. The CDR3 is 15 amino acids. Germline CDR1 is ENHRY and CDR2 is SYGVKD. V gave up 6 bases and J gave up 7 bases, with 16 bases separating them. CDR3: CAIRALGNRNSPLHF. The CDR3 bases are TGTGCCATCAGGGCGTTGGGGAACCGCAATTCACCCCTCCACTTT.

V is TRBV9 and J is TRBJ2-3; TRBD2 is a possible D gene (6 bases). V lost 2 bases, J lost 4 bases, and 11 bases lay in between. The germline CDR1 and CDR2 sequences are SGDLS and YYNGEE. The CDR3 sequence is 14 residues long. CDR3 bases: TGTGCCAGCAGCGTGGGGGGAGGCGCAGATACGCAGTATTTT. Its protein is CASSVGGGADTQYF.

The chain employs TRBV6-1 and TRBJ1-2, with a possible D match to TRBD1 (6 bases). The germline gives CDR1 MNHNS, CDR2 SASEGT. This CDR3 contains 14 residues. V shed 10 bases and J shed 4 bases, with 19 bases lying between them. The DNA for the CDR3 is TGTGCCATACGCGACGGGTGGGGGGCCTATGGCTACACCTTC. Amino acids: CAIRDGWGAYGYTF.

With respect to this clonotype: At one of its ends the junction is not consistent with the germline gene, which may arise from a read error. This rearrangement joins TRBV5-6 to TRBJ1-5, with 10 bases matching TRBD1. Germline-derived CDR1 and CDR2 are SGHDT and YYEEEE. The length of the CDR3 is 18 residues. CDR3 nucleotides: TGTGCCGGCAGCGCAAGGACAGGGGGAAAAAATAGCAATCAGCCCCAGCATTTT. Amino acid sequence: CAGSARTGGKNSNQPQHF.

Ten or more counts support this clonotype. The chain joins TRBV28 to TRBJ2-3; D might be TRBD1 or TRBD2, each matching 5 bases. The CDR3 contains 16 residues. Germline lookup yields CDR1 MDHEN and CDR2 SYDVKM. With 1 base removed from V and 4 bases from J, the gap between germline ends came to 15 bases. The CDR3 DNA is TGTGCCAGCAGTTTATCGCCAGGGACCAAATCAGATACGCAGTATTTT. Protein: CASSLSPGTKSDTQYF.

With respect to this clonotype: A much larger clone is a single base away; this may be a read error. V usage is TRBV27 and J usage is TRBJ2-6; 7 nucleotides line up with TRBD2. With 6 bases clipped from V and 3 bases from J, the junction kept 14 bases outside the gene matches. The germline gives CDR1 MNHEY, CDR2 SMNVEV (reference sequence). The CDR3 consists of 18 residues. This chain's CDR3 is CASRPVAGGRGGANVLTF. CDR3 nucleotide sequence: TGTGCCAGCAGGCCTGTAGCTGGCGGGAGAGGTGGGGCCAACGTCCTGACTTTC. Variable domain in full (rest from reference TRBV27 and TRBJ2-6): EAQVTQNPRYLITVTGKKLTVTCSQNMNHEYMSWYRQDPGLGLRQIYYSMNVEVTDKGDVPEGYKVSRKEKRNFPLILESPSPNQTSLYFCASRPVAGGRGGANVLTFGAGSRLTVL.

The chain recombines TRBV4-1 with TRBJ1-5; no firm D call. The CDR3 is 14 residues long. The germline V gene has CDR1 MGHRA and CDR2 YSYEKL. Between the trimmed V and J ends, which lost 0 bases and 4 bases, there was a span of 7 bases. The CDR3 DNA is TGCGCCAGCAGCCAAGAACAGCTAAATCAGCCCCAGCATTTT. Translating it yields CASSQEQLNQPQHF.

The gene calls are TRBV11-3 and TRBJ1-1; 8 positions agree with TRBD1. The CDR3 is 12 amino acids. The V segment lost 5 bases and the J segment 10 bases; nucleotides outside the gene matches: 6. Germline V gene data show CDR1 as SGHNT and CDR2 as YENEEA. The CDR3 bases are TGTGCCAGCAGCCCCAGGGGGCGCGGAGCTTTCTTT. Translation gives CASSPRGRGAFF.

This clonotype was recorded a few times. The chain combines TRBV10-1 with TRBJ2-3; the match to TRBD2 covers 7 bases. Losses at the gene ends were 3 bases for V and 1 base for J; bases not matched to a gene: 1. The germline V gene encodes CDR1 WNHNN and CDR2 SYGVQD (reference sequence). The length of the CDR3 is 14 residues. CDR3 in amino acids: CASSDAGGTDTQYF. The CDR3 nucleotides read TGCGCCAGCAGTGATGCGGGGGGCACAGATACGCAGTATTTT.

This chain joins TRBV20-1 and TRBJ1-1; D remains unclear. V was shortened by 1 base and J by 0 bases, with 9 bases between the two germline ends. Germline V gives CDR1 DFQATT, CDR2 SNEGSKA (reference sequence). The CDR3 contains 14 residues. CDR3 amino acids: CSARVGPLNTEAFF. The CDR3 bases are TGCAGTGCTAGAGTCGGGCCCCTGAACACTGAAGCTTTCTTT.

This clonotype was recorded many times. This rearrangement joins TRBV7-8 to TRBJ1-5, with D possibly being TRBD1 (6 bases). CDR1 and CDR2 from the germline V gene are SGHVS and FQNEAQ. The CDR3 spans 18 residues. Trimming took 6 bases from V and 0 from J, leaving 21 bases between them. In nucleotides, the CDR3 is TGTGCCAGCAGTCGACACTGGGCCACAGGGACTAGCAATCAGCCCCAGCATTTT. Translated, it gives CASSRHWATGTSNQPQHF. The variable domain in full, completed from reference TRBV7-8 and TRBJ1-5, reads GAGVSQSPRYKVAKRGQDVALRCDPISGHVSLFWYQQALGQGPEFLTYFQNEAQLDKSGLPSDRFFAERPEGSVSTLKIQRTQQEDSAVYLCASSRHWATGTSNQPQHFGDGTRLSIL.

The table lists this clonotype with many counts. The J gene is TRBJ2-2, the V gene TRBV7-6; 10 bases line up with TRBD2. CDR1 and CDR2 (germline): SGHVS, FNYEAQ. The V segment lost 1 base and the J segment 4 bases; nucleotides outside the gene matches: 3. The CDR3 is made up of 16 amino acids. DNA for the CDR3: TGTGCCAGCAGCTTAGAGGGACTAGCGTTCACCGGGGAGCTGTTTTTT. This sequence encodes CASSLEGLAFTGELFF.

In this sample, this clonotype turned up many times. The genes are TRBV7-8 and TRBJ2-7; 10 positions agree with TRBD2. The V gene's germline CDR1 is SGHVS and CDR2 FQNEAQ. Trimming cost V 0 bases and J 0 bases; bases outside gene matches: 11. The CDR3 is made up of 19 amino acids. The CDR3 loop reads CASSLAGLAGASHSYEQYF. Here the CDR3 DNA reads TGTGCCAGCAGCTTAGCGGGGCTAGCGGGAGCAAGCCACTCCTACGAGCAGTACTTC. The whole variable domain, remainder taken from reference TRBV7-8 and TRBJ2-7, is GAGVSQSPRYKVAKRGQDVALRCDPISGHVSLFWYQQALGQGPEFLTYFQNEAQLDKSGLPSDRFFAERPEGSVSTLKIQRTQQEDSAVYLCASSLAGLAGASHSYEQYFGPGTRLTVT.

Concerning this clonotype itself: One end of the junction is discordant with germline, which a read error may explain. This chain joins TRBV9 and TRBJ2-7; a weak D match, TRBD1 (6 bases). From germline, CDR1 is SGDLS and CDR2 YYNGEE. This CDR3 is 18 amino acids long. As DNA, the CDR3 is TGTACCAGCAGCCCAACCGACCGGTCGGGACAACTCTCCTACGAGCAGTACTTC. Amino acids: CTSSPTDRSGQLSYEQYF.

This clonotype came up a few times. V and J are TRBV7-9 and TRBJ2-6, with 7 bases aligning to TRBD1. The CDR3 is 15 amino acids. Trimming cost V 4 bases and J 2 bases; bases outside gene matches: 2. Per the germline V gene, CDR1 is SEHNR and CDR2 is FQNEAQ (reference sequence). The CDR3 reads CASSYGQAGANVLTF. In DNA form, the CDR3 reads TGTGCCAGCAGCTACGGACAGGCTGGGGCCAACGTCCTGACTTTC. The full variable domain, rest sourced from reference TRBV7-9 and TRBJ2-6, is DTGVSQNPRHKITKRGQNVTFRCDPISEHNRLYWYRQTLGQGPEFLTYFQNEAQLEKSRLLSDRFSAERPKGSFSTLEIQRTEQGDSAMYLCASSYGQAGANVLTFGAGSRLTVL.

This clonotype was detected many times. The gene calls are TRBV3-1 and TRBJ2-7, with 10 bases that match TRBD2. The ends lost 0 bases at V and 2 bases at J; junction bases unmatched: 1. Germline V lookup: CDR1 LGHDT, CDR2 YNNKEL (reference sequence). CDR3 size: 15 residues. As DNA, the CDR3 is TGTGCCAGCAGCCAAGAACTAGCGGGGACCTACGAGCAGTACTTC. This encodes CASSQELAGTYEQYF.

This clonotype occurred a few times. This sequence joins TRBV5-1 and TRBJ2-2; 7 bases map to TRBD1. The germline V gene encodes CDR1 SGHRS and CDR2 YFSETQ. After removal of 0 bases from V and 7 bases from J, the junction contained 15 bases not matched to a gene. This CDR3 is built from 18 residues. The DNA of the CDR3 is TGCGCCAGCAGCTTGGAATTCAGAGGGGGCCCGGAAGGCGGGGAGCTGTTTTTT. Amino acid sequence: CASSLEFRGGPEGGELFF.

The chain recombines TRBV5-5 with TRBJ1-1; D unclear. V lost 4 bases and J 6 bases, leaving 19 bases between the germline ends. This CDR3 is 15 amino acids long. Germline-derived CDR1 and CDR2 are SGHKS and YYEKEE (reference sequence). Here the CDR3 DNA reads TGTGCCAGCAGCAGATCCACTGCGGGGAGGGCTGAAGCTTTCTTT. It yields the protein CASSRSTAGRAEAFF.

This clonotype has ten or more counts. V is TRBV6-1 and J is TRBJ2-3; D may be TRBD2 (5 bases). V gave up 10 bases and J gave up 0 bases, with 11 bases separating them. Germline values: CDR1 MNHNS, CDR2 SASEGT. The CDR3 runs to 13 residues. DNA for the CDR3: TGTGCCACCTCAGAGGGAAGCACAGATACGCAGTATTTT. As protein: CATSEGSTDTQYF.

V is TRBV6-5 and J is TRBJ2-7; D possibly corresponds to TRBD2 (5 bases). Germline CDR1 and CDR2: MNHEY and SVGAGI. The CDR3 extends over 14 amino acids. The germline V and J ends were trimmed by 2 bases and 3 bases, with 11 bases remaining between them. This chain's CDR3 is CASSYEPGFYEQYF. The CDR3 DNA reads as TGTGCCAGCAGTTACGAACCGGGATTCTACGAGCAGTACTTC.

The CDR3 region is CASSLQAGEAFF. The CDR3 DNA reads TGTGCCAGCAGCCTCCAAGCGGGTGAAGCTTTCTTT. The chain combines TRBV7-2 with TRBJ1-1, with unresolved D. The germline gives CDR1 SGHTA, CDR2 FQGNSA. V shed 5 bases and J shed 7 bases, with 11 bases lying between them. The CDR3 length is 12 residues.

At least ten counts were recorded for this clonotype. The CDR3 here is CSAREDSGQGAWDTQYF. The CDR3 DNA follows: TGCAGTGCTAGAGAAGACTCGGGGCAGGGGGCATGGGATACGCAGTATTTT. The rearrangement uses TRBV20-1 and TRBJ2-3, with 8 bases matching TRBD1. The CDR3 loop spans 17 amino acids. Germline V gene sequence: CDR1 DFQATT, CDR2 SNEGSKA (reference sequence). V gave up 0 bases and J gave up 6 bases; unmatched junction bases: 14.

The chain recombines TRBV27 with TRBJ2-1; 9 nucleotides align to TRBD1. Per germline, CDR1 MNHEY and CDR2 SMNVEV (reference sequence). This CDR3 is built from 13 residues. The junction had 3 bases not matched to a gene; V was cut back by 7 bases and J by 5 bases. CDR3 nucleotide sequence: TGTGCCAGCAAGAGGACAGGGGACAATGAGCAGTTCTTC. It encodes CASKRTGDNEQFF.

The V and J genes are TRBV11-2 and TRBJ2-2, with D possibly matching TRBD2 (6 bases). This CDR3 has 22 amino acids. Germline CDR1 reads SGHAT; CDR2 reads FQNNGV. Trimming took off 3 bases at V and 5 bases at J, with 34 bases between the two ends. This chain's CDR3 is CASSFEALLASVSGGGTGELFF. The CDR3 bases are TGTGCCAGCAGCTTTGAGGCCCTACTCGCAAGCGTGAGCGGCGGAGGGACCGGGGAGCTGTTTTTT.

This clonotype occurred many times. The chain couples TRBV18 to TRBJ2-7; D is undetermined. V shed 1 base and J shed 6 bases, with 10 bases lying between them. From germline, CDR1 is KGHSH and CDR2 LQKENI. The CDR3 contains 13 residues. The CDR3 loop is CASSPQNPGEQYF. The CDR3 bases are TGTGCCAGCTCACCACAAAACCCCGGCGAGCAGTACTTC.

This chain joins TRBV12-3 or TRBV12-4 and TRBJ1-4; tentative D call: TRBD1 (5 bases). This CDR3 is 14 amino acids long. Trimming cost V 2 bases and J 7 bases, with 11 bases left between them. CDR3 residues: CASSLTREAEKLFF. Written as DNA, the CDR3 is TGTGCCAGCAGTTTAACCAGGGAGGCTGAAAAACTGTTTTTT.

This chain links TRBV18 with TRBJ1-3; D is unclear. V was shortened by 2 bases and J by 2 bases, with 7 bases between the two germline ends. The CDR3 totals 14 residues. Germline V CDR1 and CDR2: KGHSH, LQKENI. The CDR3 nucleotides read TGTGCCAGCTCACCATCCACGGCTGGAAACACCATATATTTT. It translates to CASSPSTAGNTIYF.